This TCR beta chain was recovered during a study of PD-1 blockade in mismatch repair-deficient tumors (dated by TCRdb to the late 2010s). About the investigation overall: Between late 2013 and September 2016, the trial enrolled 86 consecutive patients with approximately 11 mismatch repair-deficient cancer types, every one of whom had been previously treated and was progressing. Tumor-associated T cell clones were tracked in the peripheral blood of patients responding to PD-1 blockade by deep sequencing of TCR CDR3 regions.

What the authors observed across the whole study: Tumor-resident clones, often undetectable in blood before treatment, expanded rapidly after pembrolizumab and then contracted, generally before radiologic responses.

For every enrolled patient, mismatch repair deficiency was confirmed by either polymerase chain reaction or immunohistochemistry. TCR sequencing was carried out for three patients who responded to pembrolizumab therapy. The phase II trial prospectively evaluated PD-1 blockade with pembrolizumab in advanced mismatch repair-deficient cancers, independent of tissue of origin. Peripheral blood T cell samples were serially collected before and at multiple times after PD-1 blockade was started. Blood sampling times were reported as weeks after the first pembrolizumab dose. The library was generated by the immunoSEQ multiplex PCR assay. TCRdb mirrors the immuneACCESS table, restricted to in-frame sequences. Some clones are absent from its copies; in checked studies, under half trace to an unresolved V gene, and the reason for the others is unknown. Counted in this sample were 90,000 to 130,000 clones; 65% to 80% of them appeared once. The ten top clones hold roughly 4.5% of the sample.

Trimming removed 0 bases from V and 5 bases from J, leaving 19 bases between the germline ends. Taken from the germline V gene (reference sequence), the CDR1 and CDR2 loops are LNHDA and SQIVND. The CDR3 has 17 amino acids, counting the end cysteine and phenylalanine. Kept here is only the CDR3 DNA, which spans 51 bases and is read in frame from base 1. Notes on this clone: The target of this receptor is not known. It has no much larger one-base neighbor in the sample; base qualities were not kept.

The TCR comes from an adult with mismatch repair-deficient cancer. The receptor chain draws on TRBV19 and TRBJ2-5, with the D segment possibly TRBD1 or TRBD2, each aligning over 6 bases. The specimen was peripheral blood, collected approximately 14 months after starting pembrolizumab. The bases read TGTGCCAGTAGTATAGACCGGGGGACAACGCGCGCGGAGACCCAGTACTTC. Translation gives CASSIDRGTTRAETQYF. This CDR3, with the reference TRBV19 and TRBJ2-5 proteins standing in past its ends, gives the full variable domain DGGITQSPKYLFRKEGQNVTLSCEQNLNHDAMYWYRQDPGQGLRLIYYSQIVNDFQKGDIAEGYSVSREKKESFPLTVTSAQKNPTAFYLCASSIDRGTTRAETQYFGPGTRLLVL.